This T cell receptor (beta chain) was found in a study of cytomegalovirus exposure and HLA in healthy donors. General study points: In an earlier analysis, in fewer than 700 donors, most V segments appeared productive either ~90% or ~30% of the time. Later analysis demonstrated an association between a missense DCLRE1C variant and TCR beta V- and J-gene trimming. Cytomegalovirus status was reportedly diagnosed by the classifier with high sensitivity and specificity.

This clone was counted only a few times. The antigen is not known. V was clipped by 4 bases and J by 8 bases, with 17 bases between them. CDR1 and CDR2 from the germline V gene are SEHNR and FQNEAQ (reference sequence). The CDR3 contains 14 residues. Primers included in the PCR were 60 Vbeta and 13 Jbeta primers. Generated by immunoSEQ multiplex PCR, the TCRdb table keeps only in-frame clones and is missing some. The table shows 100,000 or so clones, with roughly four fifths occurring only once. The receptor was derived from a male donor in good health and CMV-seropositive. The chain combines TRBV7-9 with TRBJ1-2; D uncertain. Specimen: PBMCs. The CDR3 loop reads CASSSRSGVGGYTF. As DNA, the CDR3 is TGTGCCAGCAGCTCCCGATCCGGGGTTGGAGGCTACACCTTC.